This T cell receptor (beta chain) was sequenced for a study of blood T cell repertoires in COVID-19. Study in general: Acute and convalescent COVID-19 samples came from the United States, Italy and Spain. T cells, B-cell-depleted T cells, or PBMCs provided the cDNA or gDNA that served as material.

The germline gives CDR1 SSHAT, CDR2 FNYEAQ (reference sequence). CDR3 length: 20 residues. V was pared by 6 bases and J by 1 base, with 16 bases of the junction left unmatched. Original processing notes: Reference gene primer amplification gave estimated nucleated cell counts. Sequenced by immunoSEQ multiplex PCR; TCRdb stores in-frame clones only, minus some. V and J calls and clone size are those listed in that table; D and trimming were worked out from the DNA. The sample gives some 140,000 clones, approximately 78% of which show up once; roughly 1.8% is in the top ten. This sequence joins TRBV7-7 and TRBJ2-4; 12 positions match TRBD1. Input material: peripheral blood. The clonotype was recovered from a man older than 75 with acute or convalescent COVID-19. CDR3 sequence reads: CASRKDLPGQGARAKNIQYF. The CDR3 DNA follows: TGTGCCAGCAGGAAAGACTTACCGGGACAGGGGGCGCGCGCCAAAAACATTCAGTACTTC.